This TCR beta chain was identified in a study of spatial heterogeneity in lung cancer. The wider study: Within raw reads, each unique TCR and UMI combination appeared on average more than ten times. Study-wide results and caveats: Relative to follow-up, resection was when ubiquitous expanded tumor TCRs appeared more in blood.

Time point described: sample taken at primary tumor resection. The CDR3 loop spans 15 amino acids. CDR1 and CDR2 (germline): LNHDA, SQIVND (reference sequence). V shed 3 bases and J shed 0 bases, with 11 bases lying between them. To note about this clonotype: What it binds is unknown.

Using its own MiXCR run on the 5' RACE reads, TCRdb lists one record per CDR3 protein. Counted here are under 80,000 distinct CDR3 sequences, 6.3% occurring once; the ten biggest clones make up roughly 14%. The sample here was PBMCs, taken at surgery. This clonotype was sampled from a female donor with early-stage non-small cell lung cancer. The J gene is TRBJ1-2, the V gene TRBV19; no reliable D call. The CDR3 nucleotides read TGTGCCAGTAGTATGCGGACCGGAGCTAACTATGGCTACACCTTC. This translates into CASSMRTGANYGYTF.